These 19 T cell receptor beta chains came from one sample sequenced in a study of read filtering for tumor transcriptome and immune sequencing. The library was built from 400 ng RNA with molecular barcoded adaptors for alpha/delta and beta/gamma chains. TCRdb reanalysed the reads using MiXCR and keeps one entry per CDR3 protein. The sample has 100,000 to 150,000 distinct CDR3 sequences, over 10% seen once. The material sequenced was a population of CD138-negative cells sorted from bone marrow. These receptors were collected from a donor aged 40 or older with multiple myeloma.

This clonotype has at least ten counts. This chain connects TRBV6-5 to TRBJ2-6; the D is unclear. The CDR3 runs 12 residues. Trimming took 4 bases from V and 6 from J, leaving 4 bases between them. Germline loops: CDR1 MNHEY, CDR2 SVGAGI. DNA for the CDR3: TGTGCCAGCAGTTCGGAGGCCAACGTCCTGACTTTC. Its translation: CASSSEANVLTF.

This clonotype was detected ten times or more. The CDR3 DNA sequence: TGTGCCAGCAGTCGCGAGGGGGGTCGGCAAGAGACCCAGTACTTC. It is translated as CASSREGGRQETQYF. The rearrangement joins TRBV14 to TRBJ2-5, with D possibly being TRBD1 or TRBD2 (6 bases each). V gave up 6 bases and J gave up 2 bases, with 16 bases separating them. CDR3 length: 15 amino acids. Germline CDR1 is SGHDN and CDR2 is FVKESK.

This clonotype has a count of ten or more. The chain links TRBV2 to TRBJ2-4; no clear D. Germline loops: CDR1 SNHLY, CDR2 FYNNEI. The CDR3 extends over 14 amino acids. V lost 4 bases and J lost 2, with 9 bases in between. The CDR3 sequence: CASSVGKSKNIQYF. In DNA, the CDR3 is TGTGCCAGCAGTGTGGGGAAGTCCAAAAACATTCAGTACTTC. Full variable domain (missing parts from reference TRBV2 and TRBJ2-4): EPEVTQTPSHQVTQMGQEVILRCVPISNHLYFYWYRQILGQKVEFLVSFYNNEISEKSEIFDDQFSVERPDGSNFTLKIRSTKLEDSAMYFCASSVGKSKNIQYFGAGTRLSVL.

This clonotype was counted ten times or more. This chain's CDR3 is CASSLGLAGGLTYNEQFF. The CDR3 DNA follows: TGTGCCAGCTCACTAGGACTAGCGGGAGGGTTAACCTACAATGAGCAGTTCTTC. This chain joins TRBV18 and TRBJ2-1, with 15 bases lining up with TRBD2. CDR1 KGHSH and CDR2 LQKENI come from the germline V gene. The CDR3 is 18 amino acids. With 4 bases clipped from V and 2 bases from J, the junction kept 6 bases outside the gene matches. The full variable domain, completed using reference TRBV18 and TRBJ2-1, is NAGVMQNPRHLVRRRGQEARLRCSPMKGHSHVYWYRQLPEEGLKFMVYLQKENIIDESGMPKERFSAEFPKEGPSILRIQQVVRGDSAAYFCASSLGLAGGLTYNEQFFGPGTRLTVL.

This clonotype was seen ten or more times. V is TRBV19 and J is TRBJ2-3; no firm D call. V lost 5 bases to trimming and J lost 4 bases, with 10 bases between them. This CDR3 region has 13 residues. Germline CDR1 LNHDA, CDR2 SQIVND (reference sequence). The CDR3 spells CASSRRLSDTQYF. In DNA, the CDR3 is TGTGCCAGTAGTCGGCGACTTTCAGATACGCAGTATTTT.

This clonotype was recorded many times. The rearrangement uses TRBV7-8 and TRBJ1-5; D gene uncertain. CDR1 and CDR2 from the germline V gene are SGHVS and FQNEAQ. V was clipped by 3 bases and J by 7 bases, with 10 bases between them. The CDR3 contains 13 residues. DNA of the CDR3: TGTGCCAGCAGCTTCGGAGAAGGACAGCCCCAGCATTTT. This sequence encodes CASSFGEGQPQHF.

This chain connects TRBV7-2 to TRBJ2-3; D may be TRBD1 or TRBD2 (5 bases each). CDR1 and CDR2 from the germline V gene are SGHTA and FQGNSA. CDR3 size: 14 residues. The V gene lost 5 bases and the J gene lost 1 base, with 10 bases spanning the gap. In nucleotides, the CDR3 is TGTGCCAGCAGCCCCCTGGGACGCACAGATACGCAGTATTTT. It specifies CASSPLGRTDTQYF.

This clonotype was seen many times. This chain uses TRBV20-1 with TRBJ1-5; 8 bases map to TRBD1. Germline lookup yields CDR1 DFQATT and CDR2 SNEGSKA (reference sequence). Losses at the gene ends were 3 bases for V and 6 bases for J; bases not matched to a gene: 10. The CDR3 has 15 amino acids. DNA for the CDR3: TGCAGTGCTAGTTCGGCGGACAGGGTTGGTCAGCCCCAGCATTTT. This encodes CSASSADRVGQPQHF.

In its sample, this clonotype was seen many times. The rearrangement joins TRBV4-2 to TRBJ2-5; the D call may be TRBD1 or TRBD2 (5 bases each). The CDR3 has 14 amino acids. The germline CDR1 and CDR2 sequences are LGHNA and YNFKEQ. The V gene lost 4 bases and the J gene lost 5 bases, with 14 bases spanning the gap. Written as DNA, the CDR3 is TGTGCCAGCAGCCCCGGTCACGAGGGGGAGACCCAGTACTTC. Residues: CASSPGHEGETQYF.

This clonotype was counted at least ten times. The rearrangement uses TRBV29-1 and TRBJ1-5, with a tentative D call TRBD1 (5 bases). V shed 5 bases and J shed 4 bases, with 12 bases lying between them. The CDR3 contains 13 residues. Germline V lookup: CDR1 SQVTM, CDR2 ANQGSEA. CDR3 sequence: CSVTLQDNQPQHF. The CDR3 nucleotides read TGCAGCGTTACCTTACAGGATAATCAGCCCCAGCATTTT. Filled out from reference TRBV29-1 and TRBJ1-5, the complete variable domain reads SAVISQKPSRDICQRGTSLTIQCQVDSQVTMMFWYRQQPGQSLTLIATANQGSEATYESGFVIDKFPISRPNLTFSTLTVSNMSPEDSSIYLCSVTLQDNQPQHFGDGTRLSIL.

This clonotype was counted only a few times. This chain links TRBV20-1 with TRBJ2-5; a possible D gene is TRBD1 (6 bases). From germline, CDR1 is DFQATT and CDR2 SNEGSKA (reference sequence). V shed 1 base and J shed 0 bases, with 12 bases lying between them. This CDR3 contains 15 residues. The CDR3 region is CSARGPGAYQETQYF. The CDR3, as DNA: TGCAGTGCTAGAGGGCCAGGGGCGTACCAAGAGACCCAGTACTTC.

The chain has TRBV29-1 and TRBJ1-1, with unresolved D. Germline CDR1 is SQVTM and CDR2 is ANQGSEA. V gave up 7 bases and J gave up 5 bases, with 11 bases separating them. The CDR3 has 11 residues. DNA of the CDR3: TGCAGCGCCTCCTCCGCTACTGAAGCTTTCTTT. The encoded protein is CSASSATEAFF.

This clonotype was counted many times. The gene calls are TRBV2 and TRBJ1-2; TRBD1 matches at 7 bases. Germline CDR1 is SNHLY and CDR2 is FYNNEI. This CDR3 is built from 15 residues. V shed 4 bases, J shed 0 bases, and the junction held 5 bases outside the gene matches. The CDR3 reads CASSVHRGANYGYTF. The CDR3 DNA reads TGTGCCAGCAGTGTTCACAGGGGTGCTAACTATGGCTACACCTTC.

This clonotype was observed at least ten times. The chain is built from TRBV29-1 and TRBJ2-1, with 9 bases fitting TRBD2. The CDR3 has 14 residues. Germline V CDR1 and CDR2: SQVTM, ANQGSEA. J lost 4 bases, V lost 5 bases, and 6 bases had no gene match. The CDR3 is CSVLAGTLYNEQFF. CDR3 in DNA: TGCAGCGTTCTAGCGGGGACCCTATACAATGAGCAGTTCTTC.

This clonotype was seen at least ten times. The genes are TRBV7-2 and TRBJ1-4; D may be TRBD1 (5 bases). Looked up from germline, CDR1 is SGHTA and CDR2 is FQGNSA. V was shortened by 3 bases and J by 8 bases, with 10 bases between the two germline ends. This CDR3 has 13 amino acids. The CDR3 spells CASSLPGREKLFF. CDR3 nucleotide sequence: TGTGCCAGCAGCTTGCCGGGGCGGGAAAAACTGTTTTTT. The full variable domain, with the rest looked up from reference TRBV7-2 and TRBJ1-4, is GAGVSQSPSNKVTEKGKDVELRCDPISGHTALYWYRQSLGQGLEFLIYFQGNSAPDKSGLPSDRFSAERTGGSVSTLTIQRTQQEDSAVYLCASSLPGREKLFFGSGTQLSVL.

This clonotype was counted at least ten times. The genes are TRBV5-1 and TRBJ2-7, with 7 nucleotides matching TRBD1. CDR3 size: 14 residues. Germline CDR1 is SGHRS and CDR2 is YFSETQ. V lost 3 bases to trimming and J lost 2 bases; unmatched junction nucleotides: 5. CDR3 in DNA: TGCGCCAGCAGCTCCGGGACAGAAGCCTACGAGCAGTACTTC. This gives the protein CASSSGTEAYEQYF.

This clonotype was observed many times. V gene TRBV19 combines with J gene TRBJ2-1; TRBD1 matches 9 bases. Losses at the gene ends were 8 bases for V and 7 bases for J; bases not matched to a gene: 12. CDR1 LNHDA and CDR2 SQIVND come from the germline V gene (reference sequence). This CDR3 region has 15 residues. CDR3 loop: CASHTGQGTGNEQFF. CDR3 nucleotide sequence: TGTGCCAGTCACACCGGACAGGGGACGGGGAATGAGCAGTTCTTC.

To note about this clonotype: A read error may produce the germline difference seen at one junction end. The chain has TRBV5-1 and TRBJ2-7; no reliable D call. Germline V gives CDR1 SGHRS, CDR2 YFSETQ. The CDR3 runs to 15 residues. This chain's CDR3 is CTSSLDPTASYEQYF. The CDR3 coding sequence is TGCACCAGCAGCTTGGACCCGACGGCCTCCTACGAGCAGTACTTC.

The sample holds many counts of this clonotype. V and J are TRBV29-1 and TRBJ2-5, with TRBD1 matching over 7 bases. There are 13 residues in the CDR3. Germline assignment: CDR1 SQVTM and CDR2 ANQGSEA. Trimming removed 6 bases from V and 2 bases from J; junction bases left unmatched: 6. The CDR3: CSVRDREQETQYF. In nucleotides, the CDR3 is TGCAGCGTCAGAGACAGGGAGCAAGAGACCCAGTACTTC.